This T cell receptor (beta chain) was sequenced in a study of T cells in Graves' hyperthyroidism and ophthalmopathy. Stable hyperthyroidism: no ophthalmopathy progression over 18 months of follow-up. RNA transcripts yielded amplified TCR beta CDR3 regions. TCR CDR3 underwent first-round RT-PCR with the HTBI primer set. TCRdb recomputed calls from the multiplex PCR reads with MiXCR, one row per CDR3 protein. The sample has some 460,000 distinct CDR3 sequences; roughly 14% are singletons. Germline lookup yields CDR1 SGHVS and CDR2 FQNEAQ. J gave up 3 bases and V 5 bases, and 18 bases lay outside the gene matches. The CDR3 is 18 residues long. This clonotype was found many times.

This sequence joins TRBV7-8 and TRBJ2-7; 8 bases align to TRBD2. Sample: blood. The origin of this receptor is a woman aged 18-35 years with Graves' hyperthyroidism. CDR3 amino acids: CASSGRRRGASGRYEQYF. The CDR3 nucleotides read TGTGCCAGCAGCGGGAGGAGGCGGGGGGCTTCCGGCCGCTACGAGCAGTACTTC.